Following are 23 T cell receptor beta chains from one sample sequenced in a study of metastatic and nonmetastatic thyroid tumors. Not a single patient had been given any form of treatment at any point before undergoing thyroid surgery. TCRdb re-called clones from the PCR reads using MiXCR. The table includes approximately 12,000 clones, 27% detected once. The sequenced sample was tumor tissue. The receptor set was obtained from a female donor with papillary thyroid cancer or a benign thyroid nodule (not recorded which). Some clones in this sample may be carry-over from other donors' samples.

As for this clone: One junction end disagrees with the germline gene, perhaps due to a read error. The CDR3: CASSQVRRINYGYAF. The CDR3 DNA follows: TGTGCCAGCAGCCAAGTAAGGCGGATAAACTATGGCTACGCCTTC. J is TRBJ1-2 and V is TRBV3-1, with D hard to call. The CDR3 has 15 amino acids. Looked up from germline, CDR1 is LGHDT and CDR2 is YNNKEL (reference sequence).

The chain has TRBV18 and TRBJ2-3; D might be TRBD2 (6 bases). V was shortened by 3 bases and J by 4 bases, with 17 bases between the two germline ends. The CDR3 covers 16 residues. Germline CDR1 KGHSH, CDR2 LQKENI. This chain's CDR3 is CASSPRLSGGSDTQYF. The CDR3 DNA reads TGTGCCAGCTCACCTCGACTATCTGGAGGGTCAGATACGCAGTATTTT.

This clone was observed at least ten times. The sample carries other DNA sequences with the same CDR3. The V gene is TRBV2, the J gene TRBJ2-7, with a possible D match to TRBD2 (6 bases). Between the trimmed V and J ends, which lost 3 bases and 0 bases, there was a span of 21 bases. Germline V gene lookup returns CDR1 SNHLY and CDR2 FYNNEI. The CDR3 is made up of 18 amino acids. CDR3 loop: CASSESGSGGASSYEQYF. CDR3 nucleotide sequence: TGTGCCAGCAGTGAGTCAGGGAGCGGCGGGGCCTCCTCCTACGAGCAGTACTTC. Looking up the rest from reference TRBV2 and TRBJ2-7 gives the full variable domain: EPEVTQTPSHQVTQMGQEVILRCVPISNHLYFYWYRQILGQKVEFLVSFYNNEISEKSEIFDDQFSVERPDGSNFTLKIRSTKLEDSAMYFCASSESGSGGASSYEQYFGPGTRLTVT.

In this sample, this clone turned up many times. Different DNA sequences within this sample yield the same CDR3. The chain recombines TRBV2 with TRBJ2-7; D is undetermined. This CDR3 has 11 amino acids. The germline V gene encodes CDR1 SNHLY and CDR2 FYNNEI. Trimming took 10 bases from V and 7 from J, leaving 14 bases between them. For the CDR3, the DNA is TGTGCCACCCCGGGCCCGAGGGAGCAGTACGTC. Amino acids: CATPGPREQYV.

The chain couples TRBV7-7 to TRBJ2-3; 12 nucleotides line up with TRBD2. V was pared by 5 bases and J by 1 base, with 7 bases of the junction left unmatched. Germline loops: CDR1 SSHAT, CDR2 FNYEAQ (reference sequence). The CDR3 spans 17 residues. Written as DNA, the CDR3 is TGTGCCAGCAGCCCGCTGGGACTAGCGGGTCGCACAGATACGCAGTATTTT. Amino acid sequence: CASSPLGLAGRTDTQYF.

This clone has a count of ten or more. CDR3 bases: TGTGCCAGCAGCCTAGCCGGGACTAGAAACACCGGGGAGCTGTTTTTT. Translating it yields CASSLAGTRNTGELFF. The chain recombines TRBV3-1 with TRBJ2-2, with 8 positions matching TRBD2. The J segment lost 2 bases and the V segment lost 4 bases, leaving 6 bases of the junction unmatched. Germline-derived CDR1 and CDR2 are LGHDT and YNNKEL (reference sequence). CDR3 length: 16 residues.

By its share, this clone is medium-sized. The V and J genes are TRBV5-1 and TRBJ1-1, with no clear D. V dropped 4 bases and J dropped 5 bases, with 9 bases sitting between them. The CDR3 contains 12 residues. Germline-derived CDR1 and CDR2 are SGHRS and YFSETQ. The CDR3: CASSDGLTEAFF. The CDR3 DNA reads TGCGCCAGCAGCGATGGATTGACTGAAGCTTTCTTT.

At least ten counts were recorded for this clone. The V call is TRBV13, the J call TRBJ1-3; no definite D call. Germline V gene lookup returns CDR1 PRHDT and CDR2 FYEKMQ (reference sequence). The CDR3 totals 13 residues. Trimming removed 3 bases from V and 4 bases from J, with 7 bases in between. The CDR3 is CASSFTAGNTIYF. The CDR3 DNA reads as TGTGCCAGCAGCTTCACGGCAGGAAACACCATATATTTT.

This clone is deemed medium-sized. The chain links TRBV12-3 or TRBV12-4 to TRBJ2-7; TRBD2 aligns across 9 bases. Trimming at V came to 4 bases and at J to 7 bases, leaving 5 bases not matched to a gene. The CDR3 is 13 amino acids. DNA of the CDR3: TGTGCCAGCAGTTCGGGACTAGCTTTGGAGCAGTACTTC. It codes for CASSSGLALEQYF.

The CDR3 sequence: CASSQGQSPNTGELFF. The CDR3 nucleotides read TGCGCCAGCAGCCAAGGGCAGAGCCCAAACACCGGGGAGCTGTTTTTT. The chain links TRBV4-1 to TRBJ2-2; D is uncertain. The CDR3 is 16 amino acids. CDR1 MGHRA and CDR2 YSYEKL come from the germline V gene. Trimming took 1 base from V and 2 from J, leaving 11 bases between them.

By share of the sample, this clone is medium-sized. The rearrangement links TRBV6-1 to TRBJ1-3; the D is unclear. The CDR3 loop spans 13 amino acids. Trimming stripped 6 bases from V and 4 bases from J, with 10 bases between. Looked up from germline, CDR1 is MNHNS and CDR2 is SASEGT. CDR3 in amino acids: CASRSPVGNTIYF. For the CDR3, the DNA is TGTGCCAGCAGGAGCCCCGTAGGAAACACCATATATTTT.

This clone was seen repeatedly, ten times or more. V and J are TRBV6-1 and TRBJ2-3; 7 bases are a match to TRBD2. CDR1 MNHNS and CDR2 SASEGT come from the germline V gene. CDR3 length equals 15 residues. The V and J ends lost 6 bases and 6 bases, in that order; junction bases with no gene match: 12. CDR3 in DNA: TGTGCCAGCAGGCGAGCGGGGAACCTCGCCGATACGCAGTATTTT. Amino acids: CASRRAGNLADTQYF.

Relative to its sample, this clone is medium-sized. The J gene is TRBJ1-3, the V gene TRBV6-1; D unresolved. The CDR3 runs to 15 residues. The V end was cut by 7 bases, the J end by 0 bases, with 13 bases between. Looked up from germline, CDR1 is MNHNS and CDR2 is SASEGT. CDR3 coding DNA: TGTGCCAGCAACCCTTCGGCTTCCTCTGGAAACACCATATATTTT. Its translation is CASNPSASSGNTIYF.

The table lists this clone with many counts. The chain has TRBV6-1 and TRBJ2-3; D gene unclear. V gave up 6 bases and J gave up 5 bases, with 12 bases separating them. This CDR3 region has 13 residues. Germline loops: CDR1 MNHNS, CDR2 SASEGT. CDR3 sequence (DNA): TGTGCCAGCAGACCCCCGTCCGAAGATACGCAGTATTTT. Encoded protein: CASRPPSEDTQYF.

The chain has TRBV12-3 or TRBV12-4 and TRBJ1-2; no clear D. V lost 7 bases and J 7 bases, leaving 16 bases between the germline ends. This CDR3 is built from 13 residues. The CDR3 region is CASTVVGEGGYTF. The CDR3 nucleotides are TGTGCCAGCACGGTAGTCGGAGAGGGTGGCTACACCTTC.

At least ten counts were recorded for this clone. One end of the junction is discordant with germline, which a read error may explain. The CDR3 loop reads CASSLKTEAFF. The CDR3 DNA reads as TGTGCCAGCAGTTTGAAAACTGAAGCTTTCTTT. The V gene is TRBV2, the J gene TRBJ1-1; D ambiguous. Looked up from germline, CDR1 is SNHLY and CDR2 is FYNNEI. The CDR3 contains 11 residues.

The genes are TRBV12-3 or TRBV12-4 and TRBJ2-3; possibly TRBD1 or TRBD2 for D (5 bases each). The CDR3 has 16 residues. V lost 2 bases and J lost 0, with 12 bases in between. The chain's CDR3 is CASSLYDGASTDTQYF. The DNA of the CDR3 is TGTGCCAGCAGTTTATATGACGGGGCTAGCACAGATACGCAGTATTTT.

This clone was seen at least ten times. This may arise from a read error, as a much more abundant clone is one base away. This chain uses TRBV19 with TRBJ1-2; D call uncertain. Per the germline V gene, CDR1 is LNHDA and CDR2 is SQIVND (reference sequence). This CDR3 has 13 residues. The CDR3: CASRDLGYYGCTF. The CDR3 DNA is TGTGCCAGTAGAGATTTGGGGTACTATGGCTGCACCTTC.

The rearrangement links TRBV5-6 to TRBJ1-4; the match to TRBD1 covers 9 bases. J lost 16 bases, V lost 4 bases, and 8 bases had no gene match. CDR3 size: 12 residues. Germline CDR1 reads SGHDT; CDR2 reads YYEEEE. This chain's CDR3 is CASSRLGTGWFF. Written as DNA, the CDR3 is TGTGCCAGCAGCCGACTCGGGACAGGGTGGTTTTTT.

This clone was detected many times. The rearrangement links TRBV12-3 or TRBV12-4 to TRBJ1-1; TRBD1 might be the D (6 bases). Trimming pared 4 bases from V and 5 bases from J, leaving 14 bases between. This CDR3 spans 14 amino acids. The CDR3 DNA sequence: TGTGCCAGCAGTTGGGGGCATCGAAGGACTGAAGCTTTCTTT. Protein sequence: CASSWGHRRTEAFF.

This clone was found many times. The rearrangement uses TRBV13 and TRBJ2-2; possible D gene TRBD1, 6 bases. Germline-derived CDR1 and CDR2 are PRHDT and FYEKMQ (reference sequence). Between the trimmed V and J ends, which lost 5 bases and 5 bases, there was a span of 12 bases. The CDR3 covers 14 residues. CDR3 protein: CASSPPGTTGELFF. In nucleotides, the CDR3 is TGTGCCAGCAGCCCCCCCGGGACAACCGGGGAGCTGTTTTTT.

DNA of the CDR3: TGTGCCAGCAGCGAACAGGGAAACTATGGCTACACCTTC. Translating it yields CASSEQGNYGYTF. The gene calls are TRBV7-2 and TRBJ1-2; D possibly corresponds to TRBD1 (6 bases). V lost 5 bases and J 2 bases, leaving 9 bases between the germline ends. This CDR3 is built from 13 residues. The V gene's germline CDR1 is SGHTA and CDR2 FQGNSA. Combining the CDR3 with reference TRBV7-2 and TRBJ1-2 gives the whole variable domain GAGVSQSPSNKVTEKGKDVELRCDPISGHTALYWYRQSLGQGLEFLIYFQGNSAPDKSGLPSDRFSAERTGGSVSTLTIQRTQQEDSAVYLCASSEQGNYGYTFGSGTRLTVV.

As regards this clone: The CDR3 does not end in the conserved phenylalanine or tryptophan, so this is likely a read error. The chain recombines TRBV11-2 with TRBJ2-7; TRBD1 might be the D (6 bases). Between the trimmed V and J ends, which lost 3 bases and 7 bases, there was a span of 22 bases. Germline V gives CDR1 SGHAT, CDR2 FQNNGV. This CDR3 has 16 residues. CDR3 nucleotides: TGTGCCAGCAGCTTGATACCGAACGCAGGGGCCGGGGAGCAGTACCTC. It yields the protein CASSLIPNAGAGEQYL.